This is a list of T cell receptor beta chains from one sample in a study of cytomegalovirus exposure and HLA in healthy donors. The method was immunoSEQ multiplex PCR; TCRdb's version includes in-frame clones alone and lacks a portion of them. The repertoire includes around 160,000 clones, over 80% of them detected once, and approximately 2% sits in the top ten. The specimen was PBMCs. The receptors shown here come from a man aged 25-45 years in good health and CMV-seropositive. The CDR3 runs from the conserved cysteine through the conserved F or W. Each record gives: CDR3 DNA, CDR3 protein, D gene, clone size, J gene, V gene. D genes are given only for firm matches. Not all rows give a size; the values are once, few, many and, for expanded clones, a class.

DNA: TGTGCCAGCAGCGTACGAGGGACTTCCCAATCTCAAGAGACCCAGTACTTC; CDR3: CASSVRGTSQSQETQYF; D: .; size: .; J: TRBJ2-5; V: TRBV9
DNA: TGTGCCAGCAGTTTGGATGGGGCAGCCCAAGAGACCCAGTACTTC; CDR3: CASSLDGAAQETQYF; D: .; size: .; J: TRBJ2-5; V: TRBV11-3
DNA: TGCGCCAGCAGCCAAGACGCCACCAGGGGTTACGAGCAGTACTTC; CDR3: CASSQDATRGYEQYF; D: .; size: .; J: TRBJ2-7; V: TRBV4-3
DNA: TGTGCCTGGAGTGTACTTGGGACAGACCATCAGCCCCAGCATTTT; CDR3: CAWSVLGTDHQPQHF; D: TRBD1; size: once; J: TRBJ1-5; V: TRBV30
DNA: TGTGCCACCAGCAAGGACAGCCGCAATCAGCCCCAGCATTTT; CDR3: CATSKDSRNQPQHF; D: .; size: .; J: TRBJ1-5; V: TRBV15
DNA: TGTGCCAGCAGCTCCCAGGGGGGACGCGGGGAGCTGTTTTTT; CDR3: CASSSQGGRGELFF; D: .; size: .; J: TRBJ2-2; V: TRBV7-2
DNA: TGTGCCACCAGCAGGAACGTAGGGGGACTACGGACCGGGGAGCTGTTTTTT; CDR3: CATSRNVGGLRTGELFF; D: .; size: .; J: TRBJ2-2; V: TRBV15
DNA: TGTGCCAGCAGCTACGCCCCGGCAGGGGTCTTTTCCTACGAGCAGTACTTC; CDR3: CASSYAPAGVFSYEQYF; D: .; size: .; J: TRBJ2-7; V: TRBV13
DNA: TGTGCCAGCAGCTTGCGGTCTCTCAATCAGCCCCAGCATTTT; CDR3: CASSLRSLNQPQHF; D: .; size: .; J: TRBJ1-5; V: TRBV5-6
DNA: TGTGCCAGCAGGGGACAGCTAAACACCGGGGAGCTGTTTTTT; CDR3: CASRGQLNTGELFF; D: TRBD1; size: few; J: TRBJ2-2; V: TRBV5-5
DNA: TGTGCCAGCTCACCGCCCAGGACTCCAAACTACGAGCAGTACTTC; CDR3: CASSPPRTPNYEQYF; D: .; size: .; J: TRBJ2-7; V: TRBV18
DNA: TGCGCCAGCAGCCCCTTTAGGACATCTTACGAGCAGTACTTC; CDR3: CASSPFRTSYEQYF; D: .; size: .; J: TRBJ2-7; V: TRBV4-3
DNA: TGTGCCAGCAGTGAGTCGAGCCCGCCCCAGGGCTTT; CDR3: CASSESSPPQGF; D: .; size: .; J: TRBJ1-1; V: TRBV2
DNA: TGTGCATCTAAGGACTATAGCAATCAGCCCCAGCATTTT; CDR3: CASKDYSNQPQHF; D: .; size: .; J: TRBJ1-5; V: TRBV19
DNA: TGTGCCAGTAGTATAACCGGGACAGGAATTGAGCAGTACTTC; CDR3: CASSITGTGIEQYF; D: TRBD1; size: once; J: TRBJ2-7; V: TRBV19
DNA: TGTGCCTTACGTACAGGGGAAGGGACTGAAGCTTTCTTT; CDR3: CALRTGEGTEAFF; D: TRBD1; size: .; J: TRBJ1-1; V: TRBV19
DNA: TGTGCCAGCAGCTTAGGGACAGGGTCCTACGAGCAGTACTTC; CDR3: CASSLGTGSYEQYF; D: TRBD1; size: .; J: TRBJ2-7; V: TRBV7-6
DNA: TGTGCCAGCAGTGTAGCCAGGTCCCATAATCAGCCCCAGCATTTT; CDR3: CASSVARSHNQPQHF; D: .; size: .; J: TRBJ1-5; V: TRBV2
DNA: TGTGCCAGCAGCTTAGCCTCAGGGAACACCGGGGAGCTGTTTTTT; CDR3: CASSLASGNTGELFF; D: .; size: .; J: TRBJ2-2; V: TRBV7-9
DNA: TGTGCTAGTGGTTTGGTACTTGGACAGGGGGTACGTGAGCAGTACTTC; CDR3: CASGLVLGQGVREQYF; D: TRBD1; size: .; J: TRBJ2-7; V: TRBV12-5
DNA: TGTGCCAGCAGCTTATCGCCCACCGACTTAAATACGCAGTATTTT; CDR3: CASSLSPTDLNTQYF; D: .; size: once; J: TRBJ2-3; V: TRBV7-3
DNA: TGTGCCAGCAGCCAAGAAGGGGAGGGACGCGGAAACACCATATATTTT; CDR3: CASSQEGEGRGNTIYF; D: .; size: .; J: TRBJ1-3; V: TRBV4-2
DNA: TGCACCAGCAGCCAAGATGAAAGGCAGGGGGAAGACTACGAGCAGTACTTC; CDR3: CTSSQDERQGEDYEQYF; D: .; size: .; J: TRBJ2-7; V: TRBV1
DNA: TGTGCCTGGAGTGTACCTGCCAGCTATGGCTACACCTTC; CDR3: CAWSVPASYGYTF; D: .; size: .; J: TRBJ1-2; V: TRBV30
DNA: TGTGCCATCAGTGAGTCTTACAGGGGAGACTCCTACGAGCAGTACTTC; CDR3: CAISESYRGDSYEQYF; D: TRBD1; size: .; J: TRBJ2-7; V: TRBV10-3
DNA: TGTGCCAGCAGCCCCCGCGAAAGACTGTTTTTT; CDR3: CASSPRERLFF; D: .; size: .; J: TRBJ1-4; V: TRBV6-5
DNA: TGTGCCAGCAGTTACTCGCTATCATACGAGCAGTACTTC; CDR3: CASSYSLSYEQYF; D: .; size: .; J: TRBJ2-7; V: TRBV6-5
DNA: TGTGCCAGCACTCGGGGTTCCGAGCAGTACTTC; CDR3: CASTRGSEQYF; D: .; size: few; J: TRBJ2-7; V: TRBV27
DNA: TGTGCCAGCAGCGTAGTGCCCAGCGGGGGTGCGCAGTACTTC; CDR3: CASSVVPSGGAQYF; D: TRBD2; size: .; J: TRBJ2-7; V: TRBV9
DNA: TGTGCCAGCAGCTTAGACCTACCTGCTGCCTACGAGCAGTACTTC; CDR3: CASSLDLPAAYEQYF; D: .; size: .; J: TRBJ2-7; V: TRBV7-2
DNA: TGTGCCAGCAGTTCCCGGGGTGGTGCCCAAGAGACCCAGTACTTC; CDR3: CASSSRGGAQETQYF; D: .; size: .; J: TRBJ2-5; V: TRBV6-1
DNA: TGCGCCAGCAGCGCGGACAGCCCCACAGATACGCAGTATTTT; CDR3: CASSADSPTDTQYF; D: .; size: .; J: TRBJ2-3; V: TRBV5-1
DNA: TGTGCCAGCAGCCGGACTAGCGGAATTAATGAGCAGTTCTTC; CDR3: CASSRTSGINEQFF; D: TRBD2; size: .; J: TRBJ2-1; V: TRBV6-5
DNA: TGTGCCAGCTCACGGGACTACCGGCAGGACGAGCAGTACTTC; CDR3: CASSRDYRQDEQYF; D: TRBD2; size: .; J: TRBJ2-7; V: TRBV18
DNA: TGTGCCAGCAGCTTTCGGGACAGTGAAACGGTTTCCTACGAGCAGTACTTC; CDR3: CASSFRDSETVSYEQYF; D: TRBD1; size: .; J: TRBJ2-7; V: TRBV7-2